The 18 T cell receptor beta chains given below trace back to one sample, sequenced in a study of T cell responses to AZD1222 COVID-19 vaccine. TCRdb keeps only in-frame clones here, not all; method: immunoSEQ multiplex PCR. The sample carries about 99,000 clones, 90% to 95% recorded once. The sequencing here drew on peripheral blood, taken on day 0 of AZD1222 vaccination. All receptors derive from an adult in good health.

In its sample, this clone was seen once. This chain uses TRBV19 with TRBJ2-7; D remains unclear. Trimming took off 2 bases at V and 1 base at J, with 9 bases between the two ends. CDR1 LNHDA and CDR2 SQIVND come from the germline V gene (reference sequence). The length of the CDR3 is 14 residues. The CDR3 DNA reads as TGTGCCAGTAGTATAATAGGGCCGTCCTACGAGCAGTACTTC. Translated: CASSIIGPSYEQYF.

As for this clone: Other DNA sequences in the same sample also yield this CDR3. The chain joins TRBV29-1 to TRBJ1-1; D is unresolved. The ends were cut back, 5 bases at V and 1 base at J, with 5 bases in the middle. Germline V lookup: CDR1 SQVTM, CDR2 ANQGSEA. CDR3 length equals 11 residues. In DNA, the CDR3 is TGCAGCGTTCGGGGGAACACTGAAGCTTTCTTT. Its protein product is CSVRGNTEAFF.

In DNA, the CDR3 is TGTGCCAGCAGCTTCCGACAGGGGCACGGCTACACCTTC. This codes for CASSFRQGHGYTF. The genes are TRBV7-8 and TRBJ1-2, with 8 bases matching TRBD1. Germline V lookup: CDR1 SGHVS, CDR2 FQNEAQ. V gave up 3 bases and J gave up 8 bases; unmatched junction bases: 5. The CDR3 is 13 residues long.

This clone is a singleton in its sample. The chain employs TRBV28 and TRBJ1-2; the match to TRBD1 covers 7 bases. The ends lost 5 bases at V and 3 bases at J; junction bases unmatched: 3. The CDR3 consists of 13 residues. Germline V lookup: CDR1 MDHEN, CDR2 SYDVKM. Written as DNA, the CDR3 is TGTGCCAGCAGTCTGCAGGGGGACTATGGCTACACCTTC. Translation gives CASSLQGDYGYTF.

V is TRBV5-4 and J is TRBJ2-1, with a possible D match to TRBD1 (6 bases). V was pared by 4 bases and J by 2 bases, with 19 bases between. This CDR3 is built from 17 residues. Germline-derived CDR1 and CDR2 are SGHNT and YYREEE (reference sequence). CDR3 in DNA: TGTGCCAGCAGCCCCGGTGTGAGGGGGAGTACCTACAATGAGCAGTTCTTC. This sequence encodes CASSPGVRGSTYNEQFF.

This chain links TRBV4-1 with TRBJ1-4; D uncertain. Germline V CDR1 and CDR2: MGHRA, YSYEKL. CDR3 length equals 12 residues. V lost 4 bases and J lost 7, with 7 bases in between. The CDR3 nucleotides are TGCGCCAGCAGCCTTACAGTTGAAAAACTGTTTTTT. Its translation: CASSLTVEKLFF.

The chain uses TRBV15 and TRBJ2-7; D is possibly TRBD1 or TRBD2 (7 bases each). CDR3 size: 13 residues. The V and J ends lost 5 bases and 11 bases respectively, with 19 bases between them. From germline, CDR1 is LNHNV and CDR2 YYDKDF (reference sequence). DNA for the CDR3: TGTGCCACCAGCCCCGGGGGGAGAGACAGGGAGTACTTC. Its protein is CATSPGGRDREYF.

V and J are TRBV2 and TRBJ2-3; D gene ambiguous. Deletions cut 11 bases from V and 5 bases from J, with 14 bases between. Germline V CDR1 and CDR2: SNHLY, FYNNEI. This CDR3 has 12 residues. The CDR3 here is CASAVAVDTQYF. The CDR3 nucleotides read TGTGCCTCGGCTGTTGCGGTAGATACGCAGTATTTT.

V is TRBV27 and J is TRBJ2-7; TRBD1 agrees at 8 bases. After removal of 4 bases from V and 0 bases from J, the junction contained 5 bases not matched to a gene. Germline CDR1 reads MNHEY; CDR2 reads SMNVEV (reference sequence). This CDR3 is built from 15 residues. CDR3 protein: CASSSWDRLSYEQYF. As DNA, the CDR3 is TGTGCCAGCAGTTCCTGGGACAGGCTCTCCTACGAGCAGTACTTC.

A remark on this clone: In the same sample, other DNA sequences code for this CDR3. V is TRBV28 and J is TRBJ2-7; D is ambiguous. The V end lost 3 bases, the J end lost 4 bases, and 7 bases lay between the germline ends. Germline V gene data show CDR1 as MDHEN and CDR2 as SYDVKM. There are 12 residues in the CDR3. The CDR3 DNA reads as TGTGCCAGCAGTTTGGGTCTTTACGAGCAGTACTTC. Translation gives CASSLGLYEQYF.

This chain joins TRBV5-1 and TRBJ1-1; TRBD1 is a possible D gene (5 bases). Looked up from germline, CDR1 is SGHRS and CDR2 is YFSETQ. The V and J ends lost 4 bases and 0 bases respectively, with 19 bases between them. This CDR3 comprises 17 residues. This chain's CDR3 is CASSRRQQREMNTEAFF. In DNA, the CDR3 is TGCGCCAGCAGCCGGAGACAGCAACGTGAAATGAACACTGAAGCTTTCTTT.

The V gene is TRBV19, the J gene TRBJ1-5; possible D gene TRBD1, 5 bases. Germline V gene data show CDR1 as LNHDA and CDR2 as SQIVND (reference sequence). This CDR3 contains 13 residues. Trimming shortened V by 10 bases and J by 0 bases, and 10 bases separated the two germline ends. CDR3 sequence: CATTGNSNQPQHF. CDR3 bases: TGTGCCACTACAGGAAATAGCAATCAGCCCCAGCATTTT.

J is TRBJ2-7 and V is TRBV28; TRBD1 is a possible D gene (5 bases). CDR1 is MDHEN, CDR2 SYDVKM, per germline. The CDR3 is 13 residues long. The V end was cut by 6 bases, the J end by 0 bases, with 9 bases between. This chain's CDR3 is CASRRTSSYEQYF. In DNA form, the CDR3 reads TGTGCCAGCAGACGGACATCCTCCTACGAGCAGTACTTC.

The chain combines TRBV29-1 with TRBJ2-3; perhaps TRBD1 as D (5 bases). Trimming cost V 7 bases and J 5 bases, with 10 bases left between them. The CDR3 runs 11 residues. Germline CDR1 is SQVTM and CDR2 is ANQGSEA. The CDR3 reads CSGLRGDTQYF. Written as DNA, the CDR3 is TGCAGCGGTCTAAGGGGAGATACGCAGTATTTT.

The genes are TRBV19 and TRBJ1-2, with 8 bases that match TRBD1. Germline V gene data show CDR1 as LNHDA and CDR2 as SQIVND (reference sequence). V was pared by 3 bases and J by 4 bases, with 7 bases of the junction left unmatched. The CDR3 contains 15 residues. This CDR3 reads CASSMGDGTGYGYTF. The CDR3 DNA sequence: TGTGCCAGTAGTATGGGAGACGGGACAGGCTATGGCTACACCTTC.

J is TRBJ2-7 and V is TRBV6-5; D ambiguous. V lost 6 bases, J lost 3 bases, and 15 bases lay in between. The length of the CDR3 is 14 residues. CDR1 and CDR2 (germline): MNHEY, SVGAGI. The CDR3 DNA sequence: TGTGCCAGCAGGATGGCTACCCTACTCTACGAGCAGTACTTC. Translating gives CASRMATLLYEQYF.

The V call is TRBV18, the J call TRBJ1-5; D is uncertain. Germline V gene lookup returns CDR1 KGHSH and CDR2 LQKENI. V gave up 10 bases and J gave up 4 bases, with 14 bases separating them. The CDR3 spans 13 residues. CDR3 in amino acids: CATQAGGNQPQHF. DNA of the CDR3: TGTGCCACCCAGGCAGGAGGGAATCAGCCCCAGCATTTT.

This clone showed up just a few times. The rearrangement joins TRBV2 to TRBJ2-1; D is possibly TRBD2 (6 bases). CDR1 is SNHLY and CDR2 is FYNNEI in the germline V gene. CDR3 length: 14 residues. The V gene lost 8 bases and the J gene lost 6 bases, with 17 bases spanning the gap. The CDR3 coding sequence is TGTGCCAGCTGGTTGGACTATTTGGGCAATGAGCAGTTCTTC. Its protein is CASWLDYLGNEQFF.